These T cell receptor beta chains were read from a single sample in a study of blood T cell repertoires in COVID-19. TCRdb keeps only in-frame clones here, not all; method: immunoSEQ multiplex PCR. The table shows 330,000 or so clones, with roughly nine tenths occurring only once. Source material: PBMCs or T cells enriched from blood (not recorded which). The receptors stem from a woman aged 25 to 39 who had recovered from COVID-19. The CDR3 runs from the conserved cysteine through the conserved F or W. A D gene is named only where the DNA matches it firmly. Expanded clones get a size class; other rows say once, few or many, or leave the size out.

DNA: TGCGCCACCCCGACAGGGTTGGTTTCAACTAATGAAAAACTGTTTTTT; CDR3: CATPTGLVSTNEKLFF; size: .; D: TRBD1; V: TRBV10-1; J: TRBJ1-4
DNA: TGTGCCAGCAGCTCCGCGACAGGGGACACTGAAGCTTTCTTT; CDR3: CASSSATGDTEAFF; size: .; D: TRBD1; V: TRBV7-9; J: TRBJ1-1
DNA: TGTGCCAGCAGCCGCCCTGGACTTCTTGGGCAGTTCTTC; CDR3: CASSRPGLLGQFF; size: .; D: .; V: TRBV5-4; J: TRBJ2-1
DNA: TGTGCCAGCAGCACACGTACAGGGGAGCCCCAGCATTTT; CDR3: CASSTRTGEPQHF; size: .; D: TRBD1; V: TRBV7-2; J: TRBJ1-5
DNA: TGTGCCAGTAAACCGGGCAAAAACATTCAGTACTTC; CDR3: CASKPGKNIQYF; size: .; D: .; V: TRBV19; J: TRBJ2-4
DNA: TGTGCCAGCAGGCTCAGGGGGAGAACTGGAAACACCATATATTTT; CDR3: CASRLRGRTGNTIYF; size: .; D: TRBD1; V: TRBV3-1/TRBV3-2; J: TRBJ1-3
DNA: TGTGCCAGCAGTTTATGGCTGGAGACGGGAGGCTACACCTTC; CDR3: CASSLWLETGGYTF; size: .; D: .; V: TRBV28; J: TRBJ1-2
DNA: TGTGCCAGCTCCCTCAGGACTAGCGGGAGCCACGAGCAGTACTTC; CDR3: CASSLRTSGSHEQYF; size: .; D: TRBD2; V: TRBV18; J: TRBJ2-7
DNA: TGTGCCAGCTCGAGGGGGTCTAATGAAAAACTGTTTTTT; CDR3: CASSRGSNEKLFF; size: .; D: .; V: TRBV18; J: TRBJ1-4
DNA: TGTGCCAGTAGAGGGGGGGATCAGCCCCAGCATTTT; CDR3: CASRGGDQPQHF; size: .; D: .; V: TRBV4-2; J: TRBJ1-5
DNA: TGTGCCACCAGTGATTTGAGCCGCGAGCAGTACTTC; CDR3: CATSDLSREQYF; size: .; D: .; V: TRBV24-1; J: TRBJ2-7
DNA: TGTGCCAGCAGCTTAAGAAAGGAGCTAGATACGCAGTATTTT; CDR3: CASSLRKELDTQYF; size: .; D: .; V: TRBV7-9; J: TRBJ2-3
DNA: TGCGCCAGCAGCCAAGAAGGACAGCTAAGCTCCTACGAGCAGTACTTC; CDR3: CASSQEGQLSSYEQYF; size: once; D: .; V: TRBV4-1; J: TRBJ2-7
DNA: TGTGCCAGTAGCACTAGCGGGGGGAACTACAATGAGCAGTTCTTC; CDR3: CASSTSGGNYNEQFF; size: .; D: TRBD2; V: TRBV19; J: TRBJ2-1
DNA: TGTGCCAGCAGTTATCCAATTAGCGGGGCGAACACCGGGGAGCTGTTTTTT; CDR3: CASSYPISGANTGELFF; size: .; D: TRBD2; V: TRBV28; J: TRBJ2-2
DNA: TGTGCCAGCAGCGCCCGACTAGCGAGAGGGTCCTACAATGAGCAGTTCTTC; CDR3: CASSARLARGSYNEQFF; size: .; D: TRBD2; V: TRBV4-2; J: TRBJ2-1
DNA: TGTGCCAGCAGTCCGGGAACAGCCTTTTCGGTCTACGAGCAGTACTTC; CDR3: CASSPGTAFSVYEQYF; size: .; D: .; V: TRBV27; J: TRBJ2-7
DNA: TGTGCCTGGAGTCTCAACAGGGGAACTGAAGCTTTCTTT; CDR3: CAWSLNRGTEAFF; size: .; D: TRBD1; V: TRBV30; J: TRBJ1-1
DNA: TGCGCCAGCAGCCCCACCTTGTACCAGGACTTGAGCCAAGCTTTCTTT; CDR3: CASSPTLYQDLSQAFF; size: .; D: .; V: TRBV4-1; J: TRBJ1-1
DNA: TGTGCCAGCAGCCGGACAGGGGGCGAGAGCTCCTACAATGAGCAGTTCTTC; CDR3: CASSRTGGESSYNEQFF; size: .; D: TRBD1; V: TRBV9; J: TRBJ2-1
DNA: TGTGCCAGCAGTTGGACAGCCACAGATACGCAGTATTTT; CDR3: CASSWTATDTQYF; size: .; D: .; V: TRBV27; J: TRBJ2-3
DNA: TGTGCCTGGAGTCGAGGGTTGCAAGAGACCCAGTACTTC; CDR3: CAWSRGLQETQYF; size: .; D: .; V: TRBV30; J: TRBJ2-5
DNA: TGTGCCAGCAGCTTAGATTTGACAGGGGGGAGACATGAGCAGTTCTTC; CDR3: CASSLDLTGGRHEQFF; size: .; D: TRBD1; V: TRBV11-2; J: TRBJ2-1
DNA: TGTGCCAGCAGCGTAGACGGCTACGAGCAGTACTTC; CDR3: CASSVDGYEQYF; size: .; D: .; V: TRBV9; J: TRBJ2-7
DNA: TGTGCCAGCAGTGACCCGACAGGGTTGCGTGGCTACACCTTC; CDR3: CASSDPTGLRGYTF; size: .; D: TRBD1; V: TRBV28; J: TRBJ1-2
DNA: TGTGCCAGCAGCTTTAGTCATCCGAACACTGAAGCTTTCTTT; CDR3: CASSFSHPNTEAFF; size: .; D: .; V: TRBV5-5; J: TRBJ1-1
DNA: TGTGCCATCAGTGAGTCCGGGAGCGTACTAGAGCAGTTCTTC; CDR3: CAISESGSVLEQFF; size: .; D: .; V: TRBV10-3; J: TRBJ2-1
DNA: TGTGCCAGCAGTTACGCCAGAGGGGGCAGGGGCTATGGCTACACCTTC; CDR3: CASSYARGGRGYGYTF; size: .; D: TRBD1; V: TRBV6-6; J: TRBJ1-2
DNA: TGTGCCAGCAGCTTATGGGCGGGGGCGGAGTACGAGCAGTACTTC; CDR3: CASSLWAGAEYEQYF; size: .; D: .; V: TRBV7-3; J: TRBJ2-7
DNA: TGTGCCAGCTCACCCCGGTTACAGGGGCCCCCGGAGACCCAGTACTTC; CDR3: CASSPRLQGPPETQYF; size: once; D: TRBD1; V: TRBV18; J: TRBJ2-5